The T cell receptor beta chain described here comes from a study of diagnostic markers for celiac disease (dated by TCRdb to about 2020). Sequenced on an Illumina MiSeq. Following reprocessing of the reads by TCRdb, the data hold one row per CDR3 protein sequence and no DNA is available. This sample's table carries under 4,000 distinct CDR3 sequences. Of the sample, more than 9.5% falls within the top ten clones. As to this clonotype: The clone's antigen remains unknown.

The TCR sequence derives from a human donor. This table probably holds off-target reads from a library built for another chain. The sequenced material came from either unsorted cells or a sorted T cell fraction (not recorded which).

The encoded CDR3 is CASTQIPTGGRYSYNSPLHF. Recombination joined TRBV28 with TRBJ1-6; TCRdb reports TRBD1, a call that lacks DNA to check it against. Looking up the germline V gene yields CDR1 MDHEN and CDR2 SYDVKM. From its cysteine to its phenylalanine, the CDR3 spans 20 amino acids. No DNA sequence is on record.